A single TCR beta chain is shown here with its context. TCR beta libraries were built with iRepertoire HTBI primers and Arm-PCR of CDR3 regions. Via MiXCR, TCRdb re-called the multiplex PCR reads, giving one row per CDR3 protein. The table includes hundreds of thousands of distinct CDR3 sequences, roughly 15% detected once. Time point described: newly diagnosed GD, antithyroid drugs for less than 3 months. After RNA was extracted from PBMCs, the TCR library was made from it. The sample comes from a study of regulatory T cells in long-lasting Graves disease. In addition, the sample was reused for a study of T cells in Graves' hyperthyroidism and ophthalmopathy.

The source was peripheral blood mononuclear cells (PBMCs), collected at new diagnosis, from a patient treated with antithyroid drugs. This receptor was taken from a woman aged 35 to 59 with Graves disease.

The CDR3 bases are TGTGCCAGCAGTGACAAGGCAGGCGGTGAAAAACTGTTTTTT. Translating gives CASSDKAGGEKLFF. V usage is TRBV6-1 and J usage is TRBJ1-4; D unclear. V lost 3 bases and J 7 bases, leaving 12 bases between the germline ends. The V gene's germline CDR1 is MNHNS and CDR2 SASEGT. The CDR3 totals 14 residues.